The following is a T cell receptor (beta chain) sequence with its context. Its antigen is as yet unknown. Using immunoSEQ multiplex PCR, the repertoire was profiled, and TCRdb retains in-frame clones only, with some absent. The data hold about 26,000 clones, with 80% to 90% observed a single time. This sample was taken from a study of T cells in localized non-small cell lung cancer. Study outcomes and limitations: The study found T cell clonality highest in uninvolved adjacent lung, above tumor. When the top 100 tumor clones were examined, a median around 58 of them also appeared in the adjacent lung, which was paired and uninvolved.

Germline CDR1 reads SGHVS; CDR2 reads FQNEAQ. CDR3 length: 14 residues. Trimming removed 5 bases from V and 1 base from J, with 9 bases in between. The sample in question was peripheral blood, obtained before any cancer treatment. J is TRBJ1-5 and V is TRBV7-8; D is possibly TRBD1 (5 bases). The sequence derives from a female donor older than 55 with stage II squamous cell lung carcinoma. The CDR3 loop reads CASSEQGSNQPQHF. In DNA form, the CDR3 reads TGTGCCAGCAGCGAGCAGGGCAGCAATCAGCCCCAGCATTTT.